What follows is one TCR beta chain and its context. It lacks a known antigen. It has no much larger one-base neighbor in the sample; base qualities were not kept. This record comes from a study of blood T cell repertoires in COVID-19 (dated by TCRdb to between 2020 and 2021). Regarding the complete study: Samples covering the acute and convalescent phases of COVID-19 were provided by collaborators in the United States, Italy and Spain. HLA class I and class II types, where available, came from metadata supplied by the sample provider rather than from assay-based typing. A de-identified subject ID, COVID-19 status, age in years and sex were almost always included in the sample metadata. The dataset comprised deeply sampled blood TCRbeta repertoires from subjects exposed to, actively infected with, or recovered from COVID-19. A freely available public database, intended as a resource for researchers studying the immune response to SARS-CoV-2, is where the repertoires were released. The samples were drawn from two sources: the first 160 participants of the ongoing ImmuneRACE study, and 950 to 1,500 subjects contributed by 6 global collaborators. The prospective study material was composed of cDNA or gDNA derived from T cells, B-cell-depleted T cells, or PBMCs. General findings and caveats noted by the study authors: The quantity of clinical and demographic metadata differed by source and by participant and was supplied without curation.

The immunoSEQ Assay, a bias-controlled multiplex PCR, was used to amplify TCRbeta CDR3 regions from genomic DNA. The study's processing was this. The number of nucleated cells in each sample was estimated by amplification of reference gene primers within the assay. Sequence reads were collapsed and filtered to measure the absolute abundance of every unique TCRbeta CDR3 rearrangement. For each sample, productive Simpson clonality was calculated by taking the square root of Simpson's diversity index across productive rearrangements. Not all clones reach the TCRdb copy of this immuneACCESS table, which keeps in-frame sequences only. Checked studies attribute under half of the gap to unresolved V genes and leave the rest unexplained. The V and J calls and clone size are taken from that table; D and trimming were inferred from the DNA. Here the sample has 55,000 to 65,000 clones; around four fifths occur a single time. Roughly 10% of the sample goes to the ten largest clones.

In Seattle, one collaborating source enrolled patients while the infection was active and tracked those patients longitudinally over the course of disease. The collaborating institutions used their own protocols to collect whole blood in K2EDTA tubes. For TCRbeta analysis, collaborators shipped samples in one of three forms: frozen whole blood, isolated PBMCs, or DNA extracted from either of those sample types. Clipping removes 6 bases from V and 0 bases from J, with 6 as the unmatched junction base count. From cysteine to phenylalanine, the CDR3 is 16 amino acids long. Here the CDR3 DNA is all that survives: 48 bases in frame from base 1. The CDR1 and CDR2 encoded by the germline V gene (reference sequence) are LNHDA and SQIVND.

This TCR was recovered from a man aged 30 to 45 with COVID-19, enrolled during active disease. Material for sequencing was peripheral blood. The rearranged chain carries TRBV19 and TRBJ2-5; 11 nucleotides in the junction match TRBD1. The CDR3 amino acid sequence is: CASSRWDRGNQETQYF. The sequence in DNA is TGTGCCAGTAGCCGTTGGGACAGGGGGAACCAAGAGACCCAGTACTTC.